The clone carrying this T cell receptor (beta chain) showed up just a few times. As yet, its antigen is unknown. The data derive from a study of cytomegalovirus exposure and HLA in healthy donors. Study-level points and caveats: Among the most significant clusters, several appeared linked to common viral pathogens in a later analysis. The HLA-A and HLA-B alleles of most subjects were reportedly predicted accurately from TCR beta sequences.

This PCR relied on a set of 60 Vbeta primers and 13 Jbeta primers. Original handling: In a later analysis, the count reached about 82 million unique TCR beta chains, with approximately 11 million shared. Repertoires were generated with immunoSEQ multiplex PCR, while TCRdb's copy carries only in-frame clones and drops some. V, J and clone size were drawn from that table, and D and trimming were deduced from the DNA. The sample carries under 200,000 clones, over 9.5% recorded once. CDR1 SGHAT and CDR2 FQNNGV come from the germline V gene. The CDR3 totals 17 residues. Unmatched junction bases numbered 10, after V lost 5 bases and J lost 3 bases.

Material: PBMCs. The sequence came from a man in his fifties in good health and CMV-seropositive. The rearrangement joins TRBV11-2 to TRBJ2-2, with TRBD2 matching 9 bases. Here the CDR3 DNA reads TGTGCCAGCAGCGAACAAGAGCGGGGGGCCTACACCGGGGAGCTGTTTTTT. It yields the protein CASSEQERGAYTGELFF.